A few counts support the clone carrying this TCR beta chain. The antigen is undetermined. The data were taken from a study of T-cell reconstitution after alpha-beta-depleted transplantation in children. Study results and caveats: Reportedly, alpha-beta T cells present about two months post-transplant originated from several hundred expanded clones of graft origin. At one year after transplant, newly produced T cells mostly accounted for T-cell counts and diversity. From surviving recipient T cells and thymic progenitors came the high day-60 TCRbeta diversity observed in some patients.

Preparation of the TCRbeta library involved a method that used unique molecular identifiers. MiXCR, run by TCRdb on the PCR reads, gives a single entry per CDR3 protein. The data contain 200,000 to 300,000 distinct CDR3 sequences, roughly a quarter of them singletons. The length of the CDR3 is 14 residues. Looked up from germline, CDR1 is ENHRY and CDR2 is SYGVKD. V was trimmed by 7 bases and J by 5 bases, leaving 17 bases between them. The starting material was PBMCs, mostly from graft donor cells, obtained 360 days after TCRalphabeta/CD19-depleted stem cell transplant. V usage is TRBV10-3 and J usage is TRBJ1-1; D is undetermined. The TCR comes from a female patient between 2 and 15 years old who had a stem cell transplant for congenital amegakaryocytic thrombocytopenia, so the T cells may come from the graft donor. CDR3 sequence: CAITSGSAGTEAFF. CDR3 DNA sequence: TGTGCCATCACCTCGGGGTCCGCGGGAACTGAAGCTTTCTTT.